The 23 T cell receptor beta chains below were found in one sample sequenced in a study of T cell repertoires in cytomegalovirus infection. MiXCR was run by TCRdb on the reads, yielding one entry per CDR3 protein. The profile shows roughly 630,000 distinct CDR3 sequences, 20% to 25% of them singletons. Sequencing used CD8+ T cells from PBMCs. The receptors derive from a human donor in good health (CMV status not recorded). Some clones in this sample may be carry-over from other donors' samples.

The chain carries TRBV28 and TRBJ2-5, with 10 positions matching TRBD2. Germline V gene data show CDR1 as MDHEN and CDR2 as SYDVKM. The junction had 8 bases not matched to a gene; V was cut back by 6 bases and J by 1 base. The CDR3 contains 16 residues. The CDR3 bases are TGTGCCAGCAGGGTGCTAGCGGGGGTCTCCCAAGAGACCCAGTACTTC. Residues: CASRVLAGVSQETQYF.

This clonotype was picked up a small number of times. V and J are TRBV10-3 and TRBJ2-3, with TRBD1 matching 7 bases. The V segment lost 3 bases and the J segment 14 bases; nucleotides outside the gene matches: 5. This CDR3 comprises 11 residues. The germline gives CDR1 ENHRY, CDR2 SYGVKD. CDR3 nucleotides: TGTGCCATCAGTGACCTGGACAGGCCGTATTTT. Protein sequence: CAISDLDRPYF.

This chain connects TRBV5-5 to TRBJ2-7; unclear D gene. The CDR3 spans 14 residues. In germline, CDR1 is SGHKS, CDR2 YYEKEE (reference sequence). With 0 bases removed from V and 2 bases from J, the gap between germline ends came to 9 bases. CDR3 protein: CASSLGLSPYEQYV. The CDR3 bases are TGTGCCAGCAGCTTGGGGCTAAGTCCCTACGAGCAGTACGTC.

This clonotype was seen more than once but under ten times. J is TRBJ1-1 and V is TRBV20-1; maybe TRBD1 (6 bases). The CDR3 contains 15 residues. Germline lookup yields CDR1 DFQATT and CDR2 SNEGSKA (reference sequence). Between the trimmed V and J ends, which lost 6 bases and 1 base, there was a span of 18 bases. This chain's CDR3 is CSAVFTGTWNTEAFF. The DNA for the CDR3 is TGCAGTGCCGTCTTTACCGGGACATGGAACACTGAAGCTTTCTTT.

The rearrangement links TRBV2 to TRBJ2-3; D not resolved. Germline CDR1 reads SNHLY; CDR2 reads FYNNEI. Trimming cost V 0 bases and J 1 base, with 8 bases left between them. CDR3 length: 15 residues. For the CDR3, the DNA is TGTGCCAGCAGTGAAGCATTTCAGGGCACAGATACGCAGTATTTT. Translation gives CASSEAFQGTDTQYF.

This clonotype was seen repeatedly, ten times or more. The CDR3 bases are TGTGCCAGCAGCTTAGACACCAGGCGGGGCTCCTACAATGAGCAGTTCTTC. Protein: CASSLDTRRGSYNEQFF. This chain uses TRBV7-2 with TRBJ2-1, with a weak D call TRBD2 (6 bases). This CDR3 has 17 amino acids. The germline gives CDR1 SGHTA, CDR2 FQGNSA. V dropped 1 base and J dropped 0 bases, with 13 bases sitting between them.

This clonotype has ten or more counts. The rearrangement joins TRBV5-5 to TRBJ2-7; 10 positions match TRBD1. The V and J ends lost 1 base and 0 bases, in that order; junction bases with no gene match: 4. Germline V gene data show CDR1 as SGHKS and CDR2 as YYEKEE (reference sequence). The CDR3 spans 16 residues. This CDR3 is CASSLRQGASSYEQYF. In nucleotides, the CDR3 is TGTGCCAGCAGCTTGCGACAGGGGGCTTCCTCCTACGAGCAGTACTTC.

The chain is built from TRBV11-2 and TRBJ2-5, with 7 bases that match TRBD2. Germline CDR1 is SGHAT and CDR2 is FQNNGV. This CDR3 contains 14 residues. V lost 4 bases to trimming and J lost 5 bases; unmatched junction nucleotides: 7. The CDR3 protein is CASSWGGGKETQYF. DNA for the CDR3: TGTGCCAGCAGCTGGGGGGGGGGGAAGGAGACCCAGTACTTC.

V gene TRBV2 combines with J gene TRBJ2-7, with 8 positions matching TRBD2. The CDR3 is 15 residues long. Germline V gives CDR1 SNHLY, CDR2 FYNNEI. Trimming cost V 4 bases and J 0 bases; bases outside gene matches: 5. CDR3 residues: CASSARGGLSYEQYV. In DNA, the CDR3 is TGTGCCAGCAGTGCCCGGGGGGGACTCTCCTACGAGCAGTACGTC.

This clonotype has just a few counts. The chain links TRBV14 to TRBJ2-2, with D possibly TRBD2 on 6 matching bases. CDR1 and CDR2 from the germline V gene are SGHDN and FVKESK. CDR3 length: 15 amino acids. Trimming stripped 4 bases from V and 4 bases from J, with 13 bases between. Here the CDR3 reads CASSLHGTSTGELFF. The CDR3 DNA follows: TGTGCCAGCAGCCTCCACGGGACTTCCACCGGGGAGCTGTTTTTT.

With regard to this clonotype: At one end, the junction sequence differs from germline, possibly due to a read error. The chain links TRBV9 to TRBJ2-1; TRBD2 matches at 9 bases. Germline CDR1 SGDLS, CDR2 YYNGEE. The CDR3 loop spans 18 amino acids. The CDR3, as DNA: TGTGCCAGCAGCGCGCCCCGGGATAGCGGGGGTTCCTACAATGTGCAGTTCTTC. This translates into CASSAPRDSGGSYNVQFF.

This clonotype was observed many times. The chain carries TRBV6-2 or TRBV6-3 and TRBJ2-7; D ambiguous. Looked up from germline, CDR1 is MNHEY and CDR2 is SVGEGT. The V and J ends lost 0 bases and 4 bases respectively, with 10 bases between them. The CDR3 has 14 amino acids. The CDR3 bases are TGTGCCAGCAGTTACTCGGTAACGGGTTACGAGCAGTACGTC. Its protein is CASSYSVTGYEQYV.

This clonotype was seen a few times. V is TRBV12-3 or TRBV12-4 and J is TRBJ2-3; 10 bases line up with TRBD2. Trimming cost V 4 bases and J 4 bases; bases outside gene matches: 5. The CDR3 is 15 amino acids. The CDR3 DNA reads as TGTGCCAGCAGTTCCGAGCGGGGGGGCCCAGATACGCAGTATTTT. This encodes CASSSERGGPDTQYF.

This clonotype was recorded many times. The rearrangement uses TRBV7-3 and TRBJ2-1; weak D call: TRBD1 (5 bases). Trimming left V 6 bases short and J 7 bases short, with 13 bases between. Germline CDR1 is SGHTA and CDR2 is FQGTGA. This CDR3 is 13 amino acids long. The CDR3 loop reads CASRKGQSNEQFF. Here the CDR3 DNA reads TGTGCCAGCAGAAAAGGACAATCGAATGAGCAGTTCTTC. Complete variable domain (other parts from reference TRBV7-3 and TRBJ2-1): GAGVSQTPSNKVTEKGKYVELRCDPISGHTALYWYRQSLGQGPEFLIYFQGTGAADDSGLPNDRFFAVRPEGSVSTLKIQRTERGDSAVYLCASRKGQSNEQFFGPGTRLTVL.

This clonotype was picked up many times. This rearrangement joins TRBV7-2 to TRBJ2-2; 8 bases are shared with TRBD1. CDR3 length: 13 residues. From germline, CDR1 is SGHTA and CDR2 FQGNSA. J was trimmed by 6 bases and V by 5 bases; bases with no gene match: 2. CDR3 region: CASSLQGAGELFF. The CDR3 DNA is TGTGCCAGCAGCCTACAGGGGGCCGGGGAGCTGTTTTTT.

The chain is built from TRBV6-1 and TRBJ2-1; 7 bases line up with TRBD1. The CDR3 loop spans 15 amino acids. Trimming at V came to 5 bases and at J to 2 bases, leaving 6 bases not matched to a gene. Germline CDR1 is MNHNS and CDR2 is SASEGT. CDR3 DNA: TGTGCCAGCAGTCCGTACAGGGGCCCCTACAATGAGCAGTTCTTC. It is translated as CASSPYRGPYNEQFF.

DNA for the CDR3: TGTGCCAGCAGTTACCACCAACAGGGCGGCCCTGAAGCTTTCTTT. It codes for CASSYHQQGGPEAFF. The chain joins TRBV6-5 to TRBJ1-1; weak D call: TRBD1 (6 bases). CDR3 length equals 15 residues. Trimming removed 2 bases from V and 6 bases from J, with 16 bases in between. The germline V gene has CDR1 MNHEY and CDR2 SVGAGI.

The gene calls are TRBV7-9 and TRBJ2-7; D remains ambiguous. V dropped 5 bases and J dropped 6 bases, with 17 bases sitting between them. CDR3 length equals 14 residues. Germline V gives CDR1 SEHNR, CDR2 FQNEAQ (reference sequence). The CDR3 is CASSLPGKPSEQYV. CDR3 DNA: TGTGCCAGCAGCCTCCCCGGAAAGCCCAGCGAGCAGTACGTC.

This clonotype was observed a handful of times. For the CDR3, the DNA is TGCAGTGCTAGAGAAGGAGCTAACTATGGCTACACCTTC. It yields the protein CSAREGANYGYTF. The genes are TRBV20-1 and TRBJ1-2; D uncertain. The germline V gene has CDR1 DFQATT and CDR2 SNEGSKA (reference sequence). The CDR3 extends over 13 amino acids. V was trimmed by 0 bases and J by 0 bases, leaving 5 bases between them.

For this clonotype: Just one base apart from a much larger clone, this may be a read error. V and J are TRBV7-6 and TRBJ2-5, with 7 bases aligning to TRBD2. The CDR3 contains 17 residues. The V and J ends lost 4 bases and 5 bases, in that order; junction bases with no gene match: 16. CDR1 and CDR2 from the germline V gene are SGHVS and FNYEAQ. In nucleotides, the CDR3 is TGTGCCAGCAGCTCTCCGCCGTCTGCCGGGAGGTCGGAGACCCAGTACTTC. This gives the protein CASSSPPSAGRSETQYF.

There are many counts of this clonotype. This chain uses TRBV6-1 with TRBJ2-7, with D perhaps matching TRBD1 (5 bases). Per the germline V gene, CDR1 is MNHNS and CDR2 is SASEGT. The CDR3 loop spans 13 amino acids. Between the trimmed V and J ends, which lost 11 bases and 0 bases, there was a span of 14 bases. The CDR3 sequence is CAAGLSDSYEQYF. CDR3 nucleotide sequence: TGTGCCGCAGGGTTGTCCGACTCCTACGAGCAGTACTTC.

In this sample, this clonotype turned up many times. V usage is TRBV6-1 and J usage is TRBJ2-3; 12 nucleotides line up with TRBD2. Looked up from germline, CDR1 is MNHNS and CDR2 is SASEGT. The V and J ends lost 2 bases and 4 bases, in that order; junction bases with no gene match: 1. The length of the CDR3 is 15 residues. The CDR3: CASSELAGGPDTQYF. The CDR3 DNA is TGTGCCAGCAGTGAACTAGCGGGGGGGCCAGATACGCAGTATTTT.

In the case of this clonotype: This could be a read error, since a much larger clone is one nucleotide away. The CDR3 reads CAGSPIEGKRDGYTF. The CDR3 nucleotides read TGTGCCGGCAGCCCCATCGAGGGGAAGAGAGATGGCTACACCTTC. The chain is built from TRBV7-2 and TRBJ1-2, with TRBD1 as a possible D gene (5 bases). The CDR3 consists of 15 residues. Germline CDR1 is SGHTA and CDR2 is FQGNSA.